Reported below is one TCR beta chain. Its antigen is undetermined. The record originates from a study of regulatory T cells in long-lasting Graves disease. General study findings and limits: The study found lower TCR diversity in persistent Graves' patients than in newly diagnosed ones. Persistent disease was associated with favored TRBV28 usage and with favored use of TRBJ1-2 and TRBJ2-5.

Investigators prepared the TCR beta libraries by applying iRepertoire HTBI primers and Arm-PCR of CDR3 regions. TCRdb fed the multiplex PCR reads into MiXCR, producing one record per CDR3 protein. The repertoire holds a few hundred thousand distinct CDR3 sequences, with 20% to 25% as singletons. This CDR3 comprises 15 residues. The germline gives CDR1 SGHTA, CDR2 FQGTGA. V lost 4 bases to trimming and J lost 3 bases, with 14 bases between them. Time point described: persistent/refractory GD, antithyroid drugs over 5 years with positive TRAb. Preparation of the TCR library used RNA extracted from PBMCs.

This receptor was obtained from a woman aged 40 to 55 with Graves disease. V usage is TRBV7-3 and J usage is TRBJ2-3, with a tentative D call TRBD2 (5 bases). This sample comprised peripheral blood mononuclear cells (PBMCs), obtained when the disease was refractory, from a patient treated with antithyroid drugs. The CDR3 sequence: CASSSGGRTTDTQYF. DNA of the CDR3: TGTGCCAGCAGCTCGGGTGGGAGAACGACAGATACGCAGTATTTT.